The sequence of this TCR beta chain was determined in a study of follicular helper T cells after annual influenza vaccination. Study-wide context: Days 0, 7 and 28 post-vaccination were the blood draw times.

As to time point: 2013-2014 season, 7 days after vaccination. Between roughly 35 and 110 mL of blood was drawn per time point. ICOS+CD38+ and ICOS-CD38- fractions were sorted from non-naive CD4+CXCR5+PD-1+ cells. Using immunoSEQ multiplex PCR, the repertoire was profiled, and TCRdb retains in-frame clones only, with some absent. This table holds approximately 8,700 clones, 83% found once. Study-wide findings and caveats: Recurrent ICOS+CD38+ cTfh clonotypes included tetramer and AIM influenza-specific ones.

Comment on this clone: Its cognate antigen is unknown.

The source was CXCR5+ CD38- circulating T follicular helper cells from blood, collected 7 days after influenza vaccination. Noted subset: circulating Tfh, non-naive CD4+CXCR5+PD-1+ (ICOS+CD38+ or ICOS-CD38-). This receptor was identified in an adult who received the influenza vaccine.

This chain's CDR3 is CASSGRSGTVGEKLFF. The DNA of the CDR3 is TGTGCCAGTAGTGGGCGATCCGGGACAGTGGGAGAAAAACTGTTTTTT. The rearrangement links TRBV19 to TRBJ1-4; TRBD1 matches at 7 bases. The CDR3 is 16 amino acids. V gave up 5 bases and J gave up 8 bases; unmatched junction bases: 14. From germline, CDR1 is LNHDA and CDR2 SQIVND (reference sequence).